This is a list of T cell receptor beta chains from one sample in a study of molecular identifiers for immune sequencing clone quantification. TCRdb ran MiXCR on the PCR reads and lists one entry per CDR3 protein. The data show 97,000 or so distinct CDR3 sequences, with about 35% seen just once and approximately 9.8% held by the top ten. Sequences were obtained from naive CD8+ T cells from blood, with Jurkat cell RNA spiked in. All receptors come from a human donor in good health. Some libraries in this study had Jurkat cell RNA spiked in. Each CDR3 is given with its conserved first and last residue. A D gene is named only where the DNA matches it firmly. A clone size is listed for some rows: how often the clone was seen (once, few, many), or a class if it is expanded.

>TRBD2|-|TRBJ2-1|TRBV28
CASSLSHAGGNNEQFF
TGTGCCAGCAGTTTATCCCACGCGGGGGGAAACAATGAGCAGTTCTTC
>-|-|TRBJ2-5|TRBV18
CASSPGGWETQYF
TGTGCCAGCTCACCAGGGGGCTGGGAGACCCAGTACTTC
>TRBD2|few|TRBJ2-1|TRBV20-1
CSARLSGRASNEQFF
TGCAGTGCTAGATTGAGCGGGAGGGCCTCCAATGAGCAGTTCTTC
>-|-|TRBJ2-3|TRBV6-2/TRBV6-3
CASSYPRLALSTDTQYF
TGTGCCAGCAGTTACCCCCGGCTAGCGTTAAGCACAGATACGCAGTATTTT
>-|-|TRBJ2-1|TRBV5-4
CASSEDYYNEQFF
TGTGCCAGCAGCGAGGACTATTACAATGAGCAGTTCTTC
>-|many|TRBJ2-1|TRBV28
CASSDYNEQFF
TGTGCCAGCAGCGACTACAATGAGCAGTTCTTC
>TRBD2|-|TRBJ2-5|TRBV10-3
CAATSGKYQETQYF
TGTGCCGCCACTAGCGGGAAATACCAAGAGACCCAGTACTTC
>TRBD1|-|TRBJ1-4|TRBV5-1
CASSLGDRGRTNEKLFF
TGCGCCAGCAGCTTGGGGGACAGGGGACGAACTAATGAAAAACTGTTTTTT
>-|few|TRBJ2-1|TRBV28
CASSFQGWTYNEQFF
TGTGCCAGCAGTTTTCAGGGGTGGACCTACAATGAGCAGTTCTTC
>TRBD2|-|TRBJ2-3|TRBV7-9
CASSPPTSGSYTQYF
TGTGCCAGCAGCCCCCCGACTAGCGGGAGTTATACGCAGTATTTT
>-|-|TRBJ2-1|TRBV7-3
CASSSQPSSYKEQFF
TGTGCCAGCAGCTCACAGCCTAGCTCCTACAAAGAGCAGTTCTTC
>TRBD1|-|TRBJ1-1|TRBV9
CASSSNLDRGDTEVFF
TGTGCCAGCAGCTCAAACCTGGACAGGGGCGACACTGAAGTTTTCTTT
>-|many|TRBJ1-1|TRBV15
CATVEGAINTEAFF
TGTGCCACCGTTGAAGGGGCCATAAACACTGAAGCTTTCTTT
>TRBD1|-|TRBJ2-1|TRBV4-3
CASSQRQGANEQFF
TGCGCCAGCAGCCAGAGACAGGGGGCGAATGAGCAGTTCTTC
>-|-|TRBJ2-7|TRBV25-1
CASSESDYEQYF
TGTGCCAGCAGTGAATCCGACTACGAGCAGTACTTC
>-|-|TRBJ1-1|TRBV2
CILRNPRGANTEAFF
TGTATATTAAGAAACCCACGGGGGGCGAACACTGAAGCTTTCTTT
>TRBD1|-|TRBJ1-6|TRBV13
CASSNSDRNSPLHF
TGTGCCAGCAGCAATTCGGACAGGAATTCACCCCTCCACTTT
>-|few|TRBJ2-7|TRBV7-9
CASSLRSSDYEQYF
TGTGCCAGCAGCTTACGGTCTAGCGATTACGAGCAGTACTTC
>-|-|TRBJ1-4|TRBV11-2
CASSGGWGKLFF
TGTGCCAGCAGCGGCGGATGGGGAAAACTGTTTTTT
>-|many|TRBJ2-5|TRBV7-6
CASSLTGGLETQYF
TGTGCCAGCAGCTTAACGGGGGGCTTAGAGACCCAGTACTTC
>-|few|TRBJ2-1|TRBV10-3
CAIRPGSGYNEQFF
TGTGCCATCAGGCCGGGGTCAGGGTACAATGAGCAGTTCTTC
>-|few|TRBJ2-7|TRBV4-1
CASSPVHLGQPYEQYF
TGCGCCAGCAGCCCGGTACACTTAGGACAGCCCTACGAGCAGTACTTC
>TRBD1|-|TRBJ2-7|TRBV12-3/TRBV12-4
CASSTRTGGYEQYF
TGTGCCAGCAGCACAAGGACAGGGGGCTACGAGCAGTACTTC
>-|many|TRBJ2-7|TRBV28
CASSLPTAPYEQYF
TGTGCCAGCAGTTTACCCACCGCCCCTTACGAGCAGTACTTC
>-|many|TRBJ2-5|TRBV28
CASSFFRGGPLSQETQYF
TGTGCCAGCAGTTTTTTCAGGGGCGGCCCTCTCAGCCAAGAGACCCAGTACTTC
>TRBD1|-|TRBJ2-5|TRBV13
CASSLDRGTQETQYF
TGTGCCAGCAGCTTAGACAGGGGCACCCAAGAGACCCAGTACTTC
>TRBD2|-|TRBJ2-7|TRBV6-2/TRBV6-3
CASSTSGRAFGEQYF
TGTGCCAGCAGCACTAGCGGGAGGGCCTTTGGCGAGCAGTACTTC
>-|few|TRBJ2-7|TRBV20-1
CSATHNFQSYEQYF
TGCAGTGCAACCCACAACTTCCAATCCTACGAGCAGTACTTC
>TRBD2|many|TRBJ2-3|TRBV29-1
CSVEGRLAGGLGTDTQYF
TGCAGCGTTGAAGGACGACTAGCGGGAGGCCTGGGCACAGATACGCAGTATTTT
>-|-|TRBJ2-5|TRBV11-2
CASSLADSRSGGTQYF
TGTGCCAGCAGCTTAGCCGACAGCCGCAGTGGAGGGACCCAGTACTTC
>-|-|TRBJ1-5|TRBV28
CASSLSGPLYSNQPQHF
TGTGCCAGCAGTTTATCGGGACCGCTGTATAGCAATCAGCCCCAGCATTTT
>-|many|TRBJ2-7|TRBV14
CASSRTQPGIEQYF
TGTGCCAGCAGCCGGACCCAACCCGGGATCGAGCAGTACTTC
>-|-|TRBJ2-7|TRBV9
CASSVEGSKTPYEQYF
TGTGCCAGCAGCGTAGAGGGCAGCAAAACCCCCTACGAGCAGTACTTC
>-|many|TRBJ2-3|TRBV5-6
CASSMSSSTDTQYF
TGTGCCAGCAGCATGAGCAGTAGCACAGATACGCAGTATTTT
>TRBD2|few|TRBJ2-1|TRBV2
CASSTPRRTSGVYNEQSF
TGTGCCAGCAGCACGCCCAGGAGGACTAGCGGGGTCTACAATGAGCAGTCCTTC
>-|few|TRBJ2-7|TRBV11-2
CASSTPGSIYEQYF
TGTGCCAGCAGCACTCCGGGGAGCATCTACGAGCAGTACTTC
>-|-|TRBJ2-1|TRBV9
CASSSGTAPYNEQFF
TGTGCCAGCAGCTCGGGTACAGCTCCCTACAATGAGCAGTTCTTC
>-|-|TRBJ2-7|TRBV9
CASSIENSYYEQYF
TGTGCCAGCAGCATAGAAAACTCCTACTACGAGCAGTACTTC
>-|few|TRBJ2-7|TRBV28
CASSSPPGSYEQYF
TGTGCCAGCAGCTCGCCACCCGGCTCCTACGAGCAGTACTTC
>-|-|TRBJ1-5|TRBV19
CASRWSGGSNQPQHF
TGTGCCAGTAGGTGGTCGGGAGGGAGCAATCAGCCCCAGCATTTT
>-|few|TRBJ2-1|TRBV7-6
CASSPPLGIFEQFF
TGTGCCAGCAGCCCCCCACTAGGAATATTCGAGCAGTTCTTC
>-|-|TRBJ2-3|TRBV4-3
CASSQGGLLDTDTQYF
TGCGCCAGCAGCCAAGGGGGGCTACTAGACACAGATACGCAGTATTTT
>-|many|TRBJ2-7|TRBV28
CASSWDFSGEQYF
TGTGCCAGCAGTTGGGACTTCTCGGGCGAGCAGTACTTC
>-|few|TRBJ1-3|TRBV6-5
CASSRTHKSSGNTIYF
TGTGCCAGCAGTCGAACACACAAGAGCTCTGGAAACACCATATATTTT
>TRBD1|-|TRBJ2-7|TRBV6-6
CAGVSDLRTGGYEQYF
TGTGCCGGCGTATCCGATCTTAGGACAGGGGGATACGAGCAGTACTTC
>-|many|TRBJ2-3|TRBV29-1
CSVVGGVSTDTQYF
TGCAGCGTTGTTGGGGGAGTGTCCACAGATACGCAGTATTTT
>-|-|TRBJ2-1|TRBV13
CASSLGSGVFYNEQFF
TGTGCCAGCAGCTTAGGTTCGGGAGTCTTTTACAATGAGCAGTTTTTC
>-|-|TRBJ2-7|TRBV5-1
CASREEPGEVYEQYF
TGCGCCAGCAGAGAAGAACCAGGGGAGGTCTACGAGCAGTACTTC
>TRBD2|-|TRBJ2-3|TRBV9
CASSVEAGGLSDTQYF
TGTGCCAGCAGCGTAGAGGCGGGGGGGCTTTCTGATACGCAGTATTTT
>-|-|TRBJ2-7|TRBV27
CASNSGAGREQYF
TGTGCCAGCAATTCAGGGGCCGGTCGTGAGCAGTACTTC
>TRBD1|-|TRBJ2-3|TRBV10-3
CAISEGTGGTDTQYF
TGTGCCATCAGTGAGGGGACAGGGGGCACAGATACGCAGTATTTT
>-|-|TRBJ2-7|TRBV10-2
CASGSTGGPYEQYF
TGCGCCAGCGGGAGTACTGGGGGCCCCTACGAGCAGTACTTC
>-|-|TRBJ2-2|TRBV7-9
CASSPPAWNTGELFF
TGTGCCAGCAGCCCACCCGCCTGGAACACCGGGGAGCTGTTTTTT
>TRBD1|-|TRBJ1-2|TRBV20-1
CSARNRQGRNYGYTF
TGCAGTGCTAGAAACAGACAGGGAAGAAACTATGGCTACACCTTC
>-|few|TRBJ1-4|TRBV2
CASMEVQDEKLFF
TGTGCCAGCATGGAGGTCCAGGATGAAAAACTGTTTTTT